This T cell receptor beta chain is from a study of CD8+ T cells in alopecia areata (dated by TCRdb to the late 2010s). For the wider study: Treated patients were enrolled in an open-label pilot trial of oral tofacitinib, 5 to 10 mg twice daily, for moderate-to-severe alopecia areata. Human TCRbeta sequencing covered scalp tissue and sorted CD4+ and CD8+ peripheral blood T cells from patchy and totalis/universalis alopecia areata patients and healthy controls. immunoSEQ multiplex PCR using 35 Vbeta forward primers and 13 Jbeta reverse primers was used to amplify TCRbeta CDR3 regions. Tofacitinib was administered for 6 to 18 months, and 6 months of follow-up off drug were then conducted to assess delayed response and recurrence. Scalp clonality was compared across normal scalp (n=4), patchy alopecia areata scalp (n=8), and alopecia totalis/universalis scalp (n=8). To study T cell clonal expansion in alopecia areata, the researchers applied high-throughput TCRbeta sequencing to both the C3H/HeJ mouse model and human patients. The SALT score, which quantifies the percentage of affected scalp surface area, was used to measure disease severity in treated patients. Biopsies were taken from tofacitinib-treated patients at baseline and at 4 and 24 weeks of treatment, and a later scalp biopsy was taken in several of the tofacitinib-treated patients. RNA came from the PAXgene miRNA kit for fixed scalp, the miRNeasy kit for PBMCs, and the RNeasy kit for mouse skin. The investigation overall reported the following: Unlike mouse skin, which is dominated by gammadelta T cells, normal human skin has resident alphabeta T cells that are also sequenced, and this complicates analysis of the scalp TCR repertoire. Shared TCR sequences between patients were less evident than in mice, which may be partly attributable to HLA diversity in the patient population. During tofacitinib treatment, many expanded lesional clones remained in scalp and blood, and this persistence may partly explain relapse after treatment is stopped. The treated cohort was small, with a single nonresponder, so links between baseline CD8+ expansion and response need larger studies. Tofacitinib significantly lowered scalp clonality and the number of expanded CD8+ clones among the top 100 scalp clones. Compared with normal scalp, lesional scalp, particularly in alopecia totalis/universalis, had higher clonality and more expanded CD8+ clones, which suggests antigenic drive.

A note on this clone: It lacks a known antigen. Nothing much larger sits one base from this clone, and base qualities are not available.

Including cysteine and phenylalanine, the CDR3 has 12 amino acids. The kept DNA is CDR3 alone, 36 bases in frame from the first base. The trim is 5 bases for V and 8 bases for J, with a gap of 14 bases between the germline ends. Reading the germline V gene (reference sequence) gives CDR1 GTSNPN and CDR2 SVGIG. To prepare the library, the immunoSEQ multiplex PCR assay was applied. RNA was extracted from all samples and reverse transcribed into cDNA, which served as template for TCR sequencing. SuperScript III was used to make first-strand cDNA, primed with a 2:1 mix of oligo-dT and random hexamers. Amplification bias was assessed with a synthetic immune receptor repertoire, and residual bias was removed computationally. Turning to the authors' computational methods: Raw reads were preprocessed to remove errors, and CDR3 was defined according to IMGT conventions as the region from the conserved cysteine to phenylalanine. To get clonality, Shannon entropy was normalized by log2 of the number of productive unique TCRs and the result was subtracted from 1. Whether each scalp clone was CD4 or CD8 was inferred by checking scalp TCRbeta sequences against the CD4 and CD8 repertoires from sorted blood. Imported from immuneACCESS, the table was reduced by TCRdb to in-frame sequences with V and J called. These copies leave out some clones; in studies compared against another copy, an unresolved V gene accounts for under half, and the cause of the remainder is not known. V, J and clone size were drawn from that table, and D and trimming were deduced from the DNA. The sample table records about 160,000 clones; around three fifths of these occur just once. 14% of the sample goes to the ten largest clones.

This specimen's time point label, interpreted: less than 30 weeks on oral tofacitinib. What this sample's treatment or condition label stands for: oral pan-JAK inhibitor, 5-10 mg twice daily. From alopecia areata patients, peripheral blood was collected along with lesional scalp punch biopsies. PBMCs were separated by density centrifugation and stained for CD3, CD4 and CD8, after which CD4+ and CD8+ T cells were sorted on a FACSAria. The sample here was CD4+ T cells sorted from blood, taken at week 24, from a patient treated with tofacitinib. The sequence links TRBV30 to TRBJ2-3; no confident D gene assignment can be made. This receptor was identified in a human donor with alopecia areata. The DNA is as follows: TGTGCCTGGGCCGGAATGTCACGTACGCAGTATTTT. Its protein product is CAWAGMSRTQYF.